These 16 T cell receptor beta chains came from one sample sequenced in a study of T cells in tumors after PD-1 blockade. Only in-frame clones appear in the TCRdb table, and some are missing; sequencing was by immunoSEQ multiplex PCR. The sample lists 30,000 to 40,000 clones, 78% occurring once. Source: PBMCs, taken before anti-PD-1 treatment. The source of these receptors is a human donor with basal cell carcinoma.

The chain joins TRBV5-1 to TRBJ2-3, with unresolved D. This CDR3 is 12 amino acids long. From germline, CDR1 is SGHRS and CDR2 YFSETQ. V was trimmed by 0 bases and J by 2 bases, leaving 1 base between them. The CDR3 loop reads CASSLVTDTQYF. CDR3 nucleotides: TGCGCCAGCAGCTTGGTCACAGATACGCAGTATTTT.

The V call is TRBV24-1, the J call TRBJ2-7, with TRBD1 as a possible D gene (8 bases). The V end was cut by 5 bases, the J end by 1 base, with 17 bases between. The length of the CDR3 is 16 residues. Per the germline V gene, CDR1 is KGHDR and CDR2 is SFDVKD. The CDR3 sequence is CATSAEQGGGSYEQYF. The CDR3 nucleotides read TGTGCCACCAGTGCAGAACAGGGGGGAGGGTCCTACGAGCAGTACTTC.

The chain links TRBV4-3 to TRBJ2-5, with a possible D match to TRBD2 (5 bases). Germline V lookup: CDR1 LGHNA, CDR2 YSLEER. The CDR3 sequence is 15 residues long. Trimming shortened V by 3 bases and J by 5 bases, and 16 bases separated the two germline ends. The CDR3 sequence is CASSHEDGVHETQYF. The DNA of the CDR3 is TGCGCCAGCAGCCACGAGGACGGGGTACATGAGACCCAGTACTTC.

The V and J genes are TRBV5-1 and TRBJ2-7; 11 bases are a match to TRBD1. The CDR3 covers 16 residues. The germline CDR1 and CDR2 sequences are SGHRS and YFSETQ. V lost 0 bases to trimming and J lost 3 bases; unmatched junction nucleotides: 5. The chain's CDR3 is CASSLELDRGLYEQYF. DNA for the CDR3: TGCGCCAGCAGCTTGGAATTGGACAGGGGGCTCTACGAGCAGTACTTC.

This clone occurred once. The J gene is TRBJ2-5, the V gene TRBV28; 7 positions agree with TRBD2. The CDR3 is made up of 12 amino acids. J was trimmed by 5 bases and V by 7 bases; bases with no gene match: 4. Germline assignment: CDR1 MDHEN and CDR2 SYDVKM. The CDR3 here is CASKRGPETQYF. In nucleotides, the CDR3 is TGTGCCAGCAAGCGGGGTCCTGAGACCCAGTACTTC.

The rearrangement joins TRBV28 to TRBJ2-7; D remains ambiguous. V lost 3 bases, J lost 7 bases, and 10 bases lay in between. The germline CDR1 and CDR2 sequences are MDHEN and SYDVKM. This CDR3 has 12 residues. The chain's CDR3 is CASSFRAVEQYF. The CDR3, as DNA: TGTGCCAGCAGTTTTAGGGCGGTGGAGCAGTACTTC.

The V gene is TRBV19, the J gene TRBJ1-5; 9 bases are shared with TRBD1. This CDR3 has 16 residues. Germline lookup yields CDR1 LNHDA and CDR2 SQIVND (reference sequence). With 6 bases clipped from V and 5 bases from J, the junction kept 11 bases outside the gene matches. The CDR3 sequence is CASRGQGQQQYQPQHF. As DNA, the CDR3 is TGTGCCAGTAGGGGACAGGGTCAACAACAGTATCAGCCCCAGCATTTT. The full variable domain, in which reference TRBV19 and TRBJ1-5 provide the parts outside the CDR3, is DGGITQSPKYLFRKEGQNVTLSCEQNLNHDAMYWYRQDPGQGLRLIYYSQIVNDFQKGDIAEGYSVSREKKESFPLTVTSAQKNPTAFYLCASRGQGQQQYQPQHFGDGTRLSIL.

The V call is TRBV5-8, the J call TRBJ2-3, with TRBD2 matching 15 bases. Trimming took 3 bases from V and 10 from J; bases not matched to a gene: 6. This CDR3 region has 15 residues. CDR1 and CDR2 from the germline V gene are SGHTS and YDEGEE. The CDR3 loop reads CASSYGTSGRRSQYF. DNA for the CDR3: TGTGCCAGCAGCTACGGGACTAGCGGGAGGAGGTCGCAGTATTTT.

This chain connects TRBV19 to TRBJ2-2; the D gene could be TRBD1 or TRBD2 (6 bases each). Germline lookup yields CDR1 LNHDA and CDR2 SQIVND (reference sequence). The germline V and J ends were trimmed by 1 base and 2 bases, with 8 bases remaining between them. CDR3 length equals 15 residues. CDR3 coding DNA: TGTGCCAGTAGTATAGCGGGGGCAAACACCGGGGAGCTGTTTTTT. Encoded protein: CASSIAGANTGELFF.

The chain has TRBV9 and TRBJ2-2; no firm D call. This CDR3 spans 18 amino acids. V was clipped by 0 bases and J by 6 bases, with 21 bases between them. Germline loops: CDR1 SGDLS, CDR2 YYNGEE. The CDR3 spells CASSVDARSPVGAGELFF. The DNA for the CDR3 is TGTGCCAGCAGCGTAGATGCCCGTTCGCCCGTTGGGGCCGGGGAGCTGTTTTTT.

This chain uses TRBV7-6 with TRBJ2-1; the D gene is possibly TRBD2 (5 bases). Germline CDR1 SGHVS, CDR2 FNYEAQ. The ends were cut back, 8 bases at V and 5 bases at J, with 13 bases in the middle. CDR3 length: 13 residues. CDR3 residues: CASGPDLHNEQFF. CDR3 nucleotides: TGTGCCAGCGGACCGGACTTACACAATGAGCAGTTCTTC.

The chain has TRBV27 and TRBJ2-3; possibly TRBD1 or TRBD2 for D (5 bases each). Trimming removed 2 bases from V and 2 bases from J, with 20 bases in between. CDR1 is MNHEY, CDR2 SMNVEV, per germline (reference sequence). This CDR3 comprises 18 residues. CDR3 DNA sequence: TGTGCCAGCAGTTTACTTGGGACGGGTTTCTTCTCCACAGATACGCAGTATTTT. Residues: CASSLLGTGFFSTDTQYF.

The V call is TRBV7-2, the J call TRBJ1-1; possible D gene TRBD1, 6 bases. Trimming stripped 1 base from V and 7 bases from J, with 16 bases between. This CDR3 is 15 amino acids long. Germline V CDR1 and CDR2: SGHTA, FQGNSA. The CDR3 here is CASSLVLVGASEAFF. The CDR3 DNA follows: TGTGCCAGCAGCTTAGTCCTCGTGGGGGCGAGTGAAGCTTTCTTT. Full variable domain (remainder filled in from reference TRBV7-2 and TRBJ1-1): GAGVSQSPSNKVTEKGKDVELRCDPISGHTALYWYRQSLGQGLEFLIYFQGNSAPDKSGLPSDRFSAERTGGSVSTLTIQRTQQEDSAVYLCASSLVLVGASEAFFGQGTRLTVV.

V gene TRBV19 combines with J gene TRBJ2-1; 7 bases are a match to TRBD2. The J segment lost 7 bases and the V segment lost 2 bases, leaving 5 bases of the junction unmatched. CDR1 is LNHDA, CDR2 SQIVND, per germline (reference sequence). The CDR3 has 14 amino acids. CDR3 DNA sequence: TGTGCCAGTAGTATACATCGAGCGGGAAATGAGCAGTTCTTC. Its translation: CASSIHRAGNEQFF.

This chain uses TRBV7-3 with TRBJ1-1; D is uncertain. The CDR3 spans 13 residues. The germline V and J ends were trimmed by 5 bases and 1 base, with 8 bases remaining between them. In germline, CDR1 is SGHTA, CDR2 FQGTGA. As DNA, the CDR3 is TGTGCCAGCAGCCGACAACCGAACACTGAAGCTTTCTTT. This encodes CASSRQPNTEAFF.

The chain joins TRBV30 to TRBJ1-1, with D maybe TRBD1 (5 bases). The CDR3 consists of 13 residues. The V end was cut by 2 bases, the J end by 3 bases, with 10 bases between. Germline V lookup: CDR1 GTSNPN, CDR2 SVGIG (reference sequence). This chain's CDR3 is CAWSTGAYTEAFF. In nucleotides, the CDR3 is TGTGCCTGGAGTACTGGGGCCTACACTGAAGCTTTCTTT.